The rows below give T cell receptor beta chains drawn from one sample of a study of blood T cells in healthy people across ages. Each CDR3 protein gets one entry after TCRdb re-called the 5' RACE reads with MiXCR. The table lists 700,000 to 850,000 distinct CDR3 sequences, 40% to 65% of them singletons. The sample consisted of blood. These receptors were obtained from a man of 80 years or more in good health. Both conserved end residues are part of each CDR3. The D gene is left open where the match is weak. A clone size is listed for some rows: how often the clone was seen (once, few, many), or a class if it is expanded.

TRBJ1-1 NA 13 TRBV11-1 NA TGTGCCAGCAGCCCCACAAGTCCCCTTGAAGCTTTCTTT CASSPTSPLEAFF
TRBJ1-5 TRBD1 19 TRBV7-8 NA TGTGCCAGCAGCTTACCGAGGACAGGGGGGCTGAGAAGCAATCAGCCCCAGCATTTT CASSLPRTGGLRSNQPQHF
TRBJ1-2 NA 14 TRBV18 NA TGTGCCAGCTCACCAAGGGGAGTGATAGATGGCTGCACCTTC CASSPRGVIDGCTF
TRBJ1-2 TRBD1 13 TRBV10-3 NA TGTGCCATCAGTGGACAGGGGGCGGATGGCTACACCTTC CAISGQGADGYTF
TRBJ2-1 TRBD2 15 TRBV12-3/TRBV12-4 NA TGTGCCAGCAGCCGGGGACTAGCGGGCAACAATGAGCAGTTCTTC CASSRGLAGNNEQFF
TRBJ2-1 NA 14 TRBV19 NA TGTGCCAGTAGTATAGATCTAAATTACGATGAGCAGTTCTTC CASSIDLNYDEQFF
TRBJ2-1 TRBD1 20 TRBV10-3 NA TGTGCCATCAGTGAGTCAGCGACAGGGATAAAAAGAGCAGGTGGCAACGAGCAGTTCTTC CAISESATGIKRAGGNEQFF
TRBJ2-1 TRBD2 15 TRBV6-6 NA TGTGCCAGCAACGAAGCGGGAGGCCCCTACAATGAGCAGTTCTTC CASNEAGGPYNEQFF
TRBJ2-1 NA 15 TRBV5-1 once TGCGCCAGCAACCGGGACTCCAAAACCTACAATGAGCAGTTCTTC CASNRDSKTYNEQFF
TRBJ2-5 NA 13 TRBV20-1 NA TGCAGTGCAAGTGACAGGGTATCTCGGGAGCAGTACTTC CSASDRVSREQYF
TRBJ2-1 TRBD1 12 TRBV6-5 NA TGTGCCTCCAAGGACAGGGCAAATGAGCAGTTCTTC CASKDRANEQFF
TRBJ2-3 NA 13 TRBV28 NA TGTGCCAGCAGTTCTGGCATCGCGGATACGCAGTATTTT CASSSGIADTQYF
TRBJ2-1 NA 14 TRBV29-1 NA TGCAGCGCCCTACGGTTGGGTTACAACAATGAGCAGTTCTTC CSALRLGYNNEQFF
TRBJ1-5 NA 15 TRBV4-1 NA TGCGCCAGCAGCCAAGATCCAGGGAAGAGGCAGCCCCAGCATTTT CASSQDPGKRQPQHF
TRBJ2-1 NA 16 TRBV7-3 NA TGTGCCAGCAGCTTAGTCGGCGGGAAAACCTACAATGAGCAGTTCTTC CASSLVGGKTYNEQFF
TRBJ2-5 TRBD2 16 TRBV3-1 NA TGTGCCAGCAGCAGAAGCGGGAGGGCTAACCAAGAGACCCAGAACTTC CASSRSGRANQETQNF
TRBJ2-7 TRBD1 15 TRBV3-1 few TGTGCCAGCAGTCGTAAAGGACAGGGCGGCTACGAGCAGTACTTC CASSRKGQGGYEQYF
TRBJ2-5 NA 11 TRBV25-1 NA TGTGCCAGCGTCGGGAGTGATGAGCAGTACTTC CASVGSDEQYF
TRBJ2-1 NA 16 TRBV4-2 NA TGTGCCAGCAACCAAGATCTTGGGCTTACCTACAATGAGCAGTTCTTC CASNQDLGLTYNEQFF
TRBJ1-2 NA 14 TRBV29-1 NA TGCAGCGTTCATGACTCGGGTCTTCAGGGTGGCTACACCTTC CSVHDSGLQGGYTF
TRBJ2-2 NA 15 TRBV12-5 NA TGTGCTAGTGGTTTGGCCCGGCAGGAGACCGGGGAGCTGTTTTTT CASGLARQETGELFF
TRBJ2-1 NA 15 TRBV10-3 NA TGTGCCATCAGTGGGCGGGACTCGTCCTACAATGAGCAGTTCTTC CAISGRDSSYNEQFF
TRBJ2-7 TRBD1 14 TRBV12-3/TRBV12-4 NA TGTGCCAGCAGTTTATGGACAGGGATCGGCGAGCAGTACTTC CASSLWTGIGEQYF
TRBJ1-2 NA 13 TRBV7-2 few TGTGCCAGCACCACGAGGAGGTACTATGGCTACACCTTC CASTTRRYYGYTF
TRBJ1-6 NA 13 TRBV20-1 NA TGCAGTGCAACCAGTTCCTATAATTCACCCCTCCACTTT CSATSSYNSPLHF
TRBJ1-2 NA 15 TRBV5-4 NA TGTGCCAGCAGCCTCGATCCAGGGGCCCGCTATGGCTACACCTTC CASSLDPGARYGYTF